These T cell receptor beta chains were read from a single sample in a study of radiotherapy plus CTLA-4 blockade in lung cancer. The method was immunoSEQ multiplex PCR; TCRdb's version includes in-frame clones alone and lacks a portion of them. The sample includes some 110,000 clones, more than 75% seen only once; the top ten take about 3.3%. The source was peripheral blood, collected from a patient treated with radiotherapy plus ipilimumab. The receptors here all came from a human donor with non-small cell lung cancer that progressed on radiotherapy plus ipilimumab. Some clones in this sample may be carry-over from other donors' samples. Both conserved end residues are part of each CDR3.

v_call,cdr3_aa
TRBV6-5,CASSEQGQWVWAFF
TRBV7-2,CASSLMGRGIDTQYF
TRBV18,CASSPPGSGSYEQYF
TRBV29-1,CSVDRGGNTEAFF
TRBV6-5,CASNPGQATDGYTF
TRBV7-9,CASSLSVNEQYF
TRBV9,CASNPSGTSTDTQYF
TRBV7-9,CASSVGAFATEAFF
TRBV28,CASSLNLYGYTF
TRBV7-8,CASSSRLAESANTGELFF
TRBV4-1,CASSPLGPSPLHF
TRBV19,CASSIRWTGNTEAFF
TRBV19,CASSTPERGGDYGYTF
TRBV27,CASSSGTASSYEQYF
TRBV19,CASSLGGGFPTDTQYF
TRBV6-5,CASLSPGALTDGYTF
TRBV7-2,CASSPSEGRDGYTF
TRBV7-2,CASSLMGLAGSYEQYF
TRBV4-3,CASSQDRDRATDTQYF
TRBV11-2,CASSLTRGPQHF
TRBV2,CASSRLADTQYF
TRBV27,CASSLLRNTEAFF
TRBV7-2,CASSAGTATEAFF
TRBV7-9,CASSLEGTSVEQFF
TRBV19,CASSDIPNSPLHF
TRBV6-1,CASRHGETQYF
TRBV7-9,CASSQGQAEAFF
TRBV5-1,CASSLAGTGGPRTDTQYF
TRBV4-3,CASSRGRGGGEKLFF
TRBV9,CASSVAGVRTSGYTF
TRBV5-8,CASSLRGQVQETQYF
TRBV7-2,CASSLAEDSPLYF